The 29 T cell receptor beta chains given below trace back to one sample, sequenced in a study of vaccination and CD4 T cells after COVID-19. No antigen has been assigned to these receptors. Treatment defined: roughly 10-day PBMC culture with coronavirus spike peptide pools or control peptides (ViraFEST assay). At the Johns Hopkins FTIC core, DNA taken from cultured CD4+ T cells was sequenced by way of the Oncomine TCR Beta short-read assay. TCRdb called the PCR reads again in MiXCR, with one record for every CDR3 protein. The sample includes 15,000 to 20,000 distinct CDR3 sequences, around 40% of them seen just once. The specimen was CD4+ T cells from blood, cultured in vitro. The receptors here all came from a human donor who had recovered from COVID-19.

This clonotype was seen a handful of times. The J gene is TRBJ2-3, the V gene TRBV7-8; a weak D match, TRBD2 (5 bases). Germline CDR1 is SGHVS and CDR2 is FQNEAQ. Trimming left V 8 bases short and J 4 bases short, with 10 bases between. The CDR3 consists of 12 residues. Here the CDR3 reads CASVEGADTQYF. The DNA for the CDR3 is TGTGCCAGCGTAGAGGGCGCAGATACGCAGTATTTT.

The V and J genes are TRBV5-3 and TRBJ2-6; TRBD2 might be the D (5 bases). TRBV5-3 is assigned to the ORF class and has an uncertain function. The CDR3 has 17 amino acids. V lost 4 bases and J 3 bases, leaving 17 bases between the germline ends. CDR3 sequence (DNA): TGTGCCAGAAGCGGAGGACCCCAAGCCCATGGGGCCAACGTCCTGACTTTC. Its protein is CARSGGPQAHGANVLTF.

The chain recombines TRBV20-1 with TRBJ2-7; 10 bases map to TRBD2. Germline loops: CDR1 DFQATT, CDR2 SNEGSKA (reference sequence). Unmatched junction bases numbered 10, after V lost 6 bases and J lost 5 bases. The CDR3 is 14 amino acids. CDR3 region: CSAGLAGAFNEQYF. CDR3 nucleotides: TGCAGTGCGGGTCTAGCGGGAGCCTTCAACGAGCAGTACTTC.

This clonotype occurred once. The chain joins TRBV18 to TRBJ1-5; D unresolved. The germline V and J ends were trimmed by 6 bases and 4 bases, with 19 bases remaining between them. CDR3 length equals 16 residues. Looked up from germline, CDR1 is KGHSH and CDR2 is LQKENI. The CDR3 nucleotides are TGTGCCAGCTCGATACTAGGCAGCAAAGGGAATCAGCCCCAGCATTTT. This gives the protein CASSILGSKGNQPQHF. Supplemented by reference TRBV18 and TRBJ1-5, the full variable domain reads NAGVMQNPRHLVRRRGQEARLRCSPMKGHSHVYWYRQLPEEGLKFMVYLQKENIIDESGMPKERFSAEFPKEGPSILRIQQVVRGDSAAYFCASSILGSKGNQPQHFGDGTRLSIL.

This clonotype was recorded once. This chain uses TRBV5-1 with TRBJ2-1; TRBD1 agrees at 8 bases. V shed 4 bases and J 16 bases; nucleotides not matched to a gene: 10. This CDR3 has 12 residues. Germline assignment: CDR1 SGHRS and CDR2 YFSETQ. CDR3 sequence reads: CASSGSGDRQFF. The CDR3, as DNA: TGCGCCAGCAGCGGTTCGGGGGACAGGCAATTCTTC.

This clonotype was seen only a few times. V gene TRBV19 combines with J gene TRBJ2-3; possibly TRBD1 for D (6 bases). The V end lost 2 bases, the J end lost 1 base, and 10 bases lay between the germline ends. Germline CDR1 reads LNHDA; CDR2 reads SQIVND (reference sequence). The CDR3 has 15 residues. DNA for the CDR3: TGTGCCAGTAGTATACTCTCAGGGGGCACAGATACGCAGTATTTT. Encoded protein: CASSILSGGTDTQYF.

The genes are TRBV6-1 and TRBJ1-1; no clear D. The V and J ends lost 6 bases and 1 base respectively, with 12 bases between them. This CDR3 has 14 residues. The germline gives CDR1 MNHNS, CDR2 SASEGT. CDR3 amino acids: CASRQMGSNTEAFF. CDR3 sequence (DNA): TGTGCCAGCAGGCAGATGGGGTCGAACACTGAAGCTTTCTTT.

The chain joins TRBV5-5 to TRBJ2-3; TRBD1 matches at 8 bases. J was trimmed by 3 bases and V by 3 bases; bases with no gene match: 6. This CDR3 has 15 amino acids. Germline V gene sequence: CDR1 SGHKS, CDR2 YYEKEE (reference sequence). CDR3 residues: CASSSPDRATDTQYF. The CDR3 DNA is TGTGCCAGCAGCTCTCCGGACAGGGCAACAGATACGCAGTATTTT.

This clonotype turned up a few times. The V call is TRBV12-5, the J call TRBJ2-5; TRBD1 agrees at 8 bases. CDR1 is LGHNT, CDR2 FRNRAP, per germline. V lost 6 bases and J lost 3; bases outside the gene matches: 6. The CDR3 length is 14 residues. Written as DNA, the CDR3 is TGTGCTAGTGGACCTCCGACAGGGGAAGAGACCCAGTACTTC. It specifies CASGPPTGEETQYF.

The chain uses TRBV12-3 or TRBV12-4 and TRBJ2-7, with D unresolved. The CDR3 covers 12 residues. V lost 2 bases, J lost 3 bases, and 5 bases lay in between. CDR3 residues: CASSLNGYEQYF. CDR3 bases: TGTGCCAGCAGTTTAAACGGCTACGAGCAGTACTTC.

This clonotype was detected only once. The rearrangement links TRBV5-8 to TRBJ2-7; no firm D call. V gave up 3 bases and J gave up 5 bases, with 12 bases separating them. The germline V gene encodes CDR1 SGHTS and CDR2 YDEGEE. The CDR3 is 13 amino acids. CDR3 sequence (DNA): TGTGCCAGCAGCTCCGCGCTACGGAACGAGCAGTACTTC. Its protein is CASSSALRNEQYF.

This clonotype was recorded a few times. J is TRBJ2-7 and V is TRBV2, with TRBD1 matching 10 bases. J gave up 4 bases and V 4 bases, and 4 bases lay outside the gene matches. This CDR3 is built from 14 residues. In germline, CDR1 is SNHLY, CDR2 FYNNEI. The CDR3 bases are TGTGCCAGCAGTGGACAGGGGGCGCGGTACGAGCAGTACTTC. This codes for CASSGQGARYEQYF.

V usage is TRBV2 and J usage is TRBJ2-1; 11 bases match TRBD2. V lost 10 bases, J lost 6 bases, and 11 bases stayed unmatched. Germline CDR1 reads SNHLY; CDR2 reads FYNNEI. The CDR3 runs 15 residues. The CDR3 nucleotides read TGTGCCACCGACCTTAGCGGGAGGGCCAGCAATGAGCAGTTCTTC. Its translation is CATDLSGRASNEQFF.

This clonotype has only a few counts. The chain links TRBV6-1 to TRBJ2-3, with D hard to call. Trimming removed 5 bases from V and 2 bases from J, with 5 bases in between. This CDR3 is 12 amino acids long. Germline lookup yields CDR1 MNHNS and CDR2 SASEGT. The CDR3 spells CASSPNTDTQYF. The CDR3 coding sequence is TGTGCCAGCAGTCCGAACACAGATACGCAGTATTTT.

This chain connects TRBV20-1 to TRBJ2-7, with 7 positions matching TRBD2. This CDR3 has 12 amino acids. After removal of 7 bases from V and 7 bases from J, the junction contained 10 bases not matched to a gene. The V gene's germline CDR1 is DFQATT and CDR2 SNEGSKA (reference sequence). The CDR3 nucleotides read TGCAGTGTTTTCCCCCCCGGGAGGGAGCAGTACTTC. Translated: CSVFPPGREQYF.

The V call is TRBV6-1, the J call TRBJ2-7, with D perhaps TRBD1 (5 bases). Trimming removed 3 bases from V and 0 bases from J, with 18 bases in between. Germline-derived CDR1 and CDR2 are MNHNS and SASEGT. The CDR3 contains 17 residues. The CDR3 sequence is CASSDKSDSWFSYEQYF. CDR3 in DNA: TGTGCCAGCAGTGATAAGTCAGACAGTTGGTTCTCCTACGAGCAGTACTTC.

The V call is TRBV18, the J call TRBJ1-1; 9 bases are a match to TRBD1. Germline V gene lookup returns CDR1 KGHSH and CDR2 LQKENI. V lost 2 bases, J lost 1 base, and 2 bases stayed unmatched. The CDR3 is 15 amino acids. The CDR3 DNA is TGTGCCAGCTCACCAACGGGACAGGGGAACACTGAAGCTTTCTTT. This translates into CASSPTGQGNTEAFF.

CDR3 amino acids: CASSNRGEGAFF. CDR3 coding DNA: TGTGCCAGCAGTAATCGGGGAGAAGGTGCTTTCTTT. The chain employs TRBV6-1 and TRBJ1-1; D is unresolved. The ends were cut back, 5 bases at V and 11 bases at J, with 15 bases in the middle. Per germline, CDR1 MNHNS and CDR2 SASEGT. CDR3 length equals 12 residues.

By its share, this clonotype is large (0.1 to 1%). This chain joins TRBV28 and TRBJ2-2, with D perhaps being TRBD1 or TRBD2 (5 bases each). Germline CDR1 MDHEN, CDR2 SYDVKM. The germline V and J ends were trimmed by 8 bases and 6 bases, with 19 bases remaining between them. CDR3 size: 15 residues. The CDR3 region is CASSALGEVAGELFF. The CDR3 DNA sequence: TGTGCCAGCTCCGCGTTGGGGGAAGTTGCCGGGGAGCTGTTTTTT.

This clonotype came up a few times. The DNA for the CDR3 is TGCGCCAGCAGTGAGTTTCAGTACACCGGGGAGCTGTTTTTT. Encoded protein: CASSEFQYTGELFF. The chain joins TRBV10-1 to TRBJ2-2; D unresolved. CDR3 length: 14 residues. Germline V CDR1 and CDR2: WNHNN, SYGVQD (reference sequence). V gave up 1 base and J gave up 3 bases, with 6 bases separating them.

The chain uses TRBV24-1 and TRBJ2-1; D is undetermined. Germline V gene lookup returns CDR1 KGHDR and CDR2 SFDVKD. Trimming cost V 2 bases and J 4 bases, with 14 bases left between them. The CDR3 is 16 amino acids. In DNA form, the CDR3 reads TGTGCCACCAGTGATTCAGGACCCAAGGAGTACAATGAGCAGTTCTTC. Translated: CATSDSGPKEYNEQFF.

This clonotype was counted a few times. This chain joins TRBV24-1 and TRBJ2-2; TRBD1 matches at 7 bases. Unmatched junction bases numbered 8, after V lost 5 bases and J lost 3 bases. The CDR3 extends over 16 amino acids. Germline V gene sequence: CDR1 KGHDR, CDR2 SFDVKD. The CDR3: CATSGVTGVDTGELFF. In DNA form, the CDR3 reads TGTGCCACCAGTGGCGTAACAGGGGTAGACACCGGGGAGCTGTTTTTT.

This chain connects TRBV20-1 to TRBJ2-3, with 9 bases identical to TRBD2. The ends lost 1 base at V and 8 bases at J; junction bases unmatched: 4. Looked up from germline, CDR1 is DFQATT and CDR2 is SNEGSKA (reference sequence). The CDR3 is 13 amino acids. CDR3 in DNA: TGCAGTGCTAGAGCGTCTAGCGGGATTACGCAGTATTTT. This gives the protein CSARASSGITQYF.

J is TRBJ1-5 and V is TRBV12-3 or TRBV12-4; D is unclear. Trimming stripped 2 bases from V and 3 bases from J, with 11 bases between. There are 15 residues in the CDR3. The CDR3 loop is CASSLWRNHNQPQHF. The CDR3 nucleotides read TGTGCCAGCAGTTTATGGCGGAACCACAATCAGCCCCAGCATTTT.

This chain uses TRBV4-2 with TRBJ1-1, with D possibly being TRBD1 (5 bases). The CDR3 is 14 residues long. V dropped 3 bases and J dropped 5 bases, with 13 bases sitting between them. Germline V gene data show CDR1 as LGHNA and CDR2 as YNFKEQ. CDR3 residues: CASSQALGGTEAFF. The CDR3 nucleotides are TGTGCCAGCAGCCAGGCCCTGGGGGGGACTGAAGCTTTCTTT.

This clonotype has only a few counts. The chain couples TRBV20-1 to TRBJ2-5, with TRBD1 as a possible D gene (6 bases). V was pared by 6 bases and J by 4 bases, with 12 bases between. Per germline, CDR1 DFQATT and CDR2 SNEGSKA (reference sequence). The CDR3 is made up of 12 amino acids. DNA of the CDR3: TGCAGTGCCCAGGGACACGGAGAGACCCAGTACTTC. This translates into CSAQGHGETQYF.

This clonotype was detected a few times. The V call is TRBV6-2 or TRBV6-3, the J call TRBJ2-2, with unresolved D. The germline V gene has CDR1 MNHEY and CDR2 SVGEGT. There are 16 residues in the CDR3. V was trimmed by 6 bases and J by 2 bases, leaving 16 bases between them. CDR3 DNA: TGTGCCAGCAGCCCGACCTGGCTCTACAACACCGGGGAGCTGTTTTTT. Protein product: CASSPTWLYNTGELFF.

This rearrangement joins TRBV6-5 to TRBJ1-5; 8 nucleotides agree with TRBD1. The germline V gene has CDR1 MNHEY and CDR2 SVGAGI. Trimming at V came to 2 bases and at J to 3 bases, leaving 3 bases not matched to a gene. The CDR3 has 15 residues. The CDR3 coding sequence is TGTGCCAGCAGTTACGCAGGGGGCCCCAATCAGCCCCAGCATTTT. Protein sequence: CASSYAGGPNQPQHF.

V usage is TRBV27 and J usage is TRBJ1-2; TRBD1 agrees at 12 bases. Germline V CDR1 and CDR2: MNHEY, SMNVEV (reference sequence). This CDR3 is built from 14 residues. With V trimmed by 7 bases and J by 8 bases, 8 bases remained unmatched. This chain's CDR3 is CASTGTGGVEGYTF. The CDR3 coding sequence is TGTGCCAGCACGGGGACAGGGGGCGTGGAAGGCTACACCTTC.